This T cell receptor (beta chain) appears in the sequencing data of a study of cytomegalovirus exposure and HLA in healthy donors. Overall study findings and caveats: TCR beta V- and J-gene trimming was later associated with a missense DCLRE1C variant. About 90% or about 30% of the time was how often most TCR beta V segments were productive, according to an earlier analysis. What a later analysis reportedly showed was that an Asian-associated ancestry cluster had fewer N-insertions than the approximately 700-donor mean.

The PCR employed 60 Vbeta primers together with 13 Jbeta primers. Sequencing was performed with immunoSEQ multiplex PCR; in TCRdb, only in-frame clones are kept and a portion is missing. Of around 190,000 clones in the sample, roughly 80% are singletons; the top ten hold under 3%. Trimming left V 1 base short and J 2 bases short, with 13 bases between. CDR3 size: 16 residues. CDR1 SGHRS and CDR2 YFSETQ come from the germline V gene. Donors were ostensibly healthy at sampling, although undocumented immune exposures were probable. On this clone itself: Antigen specificity is unknown.

Sequenced input: PBMCs. The sequence was obtained from a woman between 25 and 40 years old in good health and CMV-seronegative. This chain uses TRBV5-1 with TRBJ2-4; tentatively, D is TRBD1 (7 bases). CDR3 amino acids: CASSLPGGRTKNIQYF. The CDR3 DNA sequence: TGCGCCAGCAGCTTGCCAGGGGGGAGAACCAAAAACATTCAGTACTTC.